This is a list of T cell receptor beta chains from one sample in a study of human T cells and chemical hapten exposure. TCRdb processed the RACE reads anew with MiXCR; each CDR3 protein has one entry. Of 80,000 to 100,000 distinct CDR3 sequences listed, 8% to 13% are singletons. The sample here was whole blood, taken in connection with sensitization to the hapten diphenylcyclopropenone (DPC). These receptor sequences come from a woman aged 50 to 60 with alopecia areata. Some clones in this sample may be carry-over from other donors' samples. Each CDR3 is given with its conserved first and last residue. Each record gives: D gene, V gene, clone size, J gene, CDR3 protein, CDR3 DNA. The D gene is left open where the match is weak. Clone size is given for some rows only: seen once, a few or many times, or a class if the clone is expanded.

NA	TRBV18	many	TRBJ2-7	CASSPRAGPGPLEQYF	TGTGCCAGCTCACCCCGAGCCGGTCCGGGACCTCTTGAGCAGTACTTC
NA	TRBV18	NA	TRBJ2-7	CASSPSQFREQYF	TGTGCCAGCTCACCATCCCAATTCAGGGAGCAGTACTTC
NA	TRBV3-1	many	TRBJ1-2	CASSQATRSGSLIF	TGTGCCAGCAGCCAAGCAACTAGGTCCGGGTCCCTGATCTTC
TRBD1	TRBV27	NA	TRBJ1-6	CASSFAGGGSPLHF	TGTGCCAGCAGTTTTGCAGGGGGCGGTTCACCCCTCCACTTT
TRBD1	TRBV9	NA	TRBJ1-3	CASSQTIQGIIGNTIYF	TGTGCCAGCAGCCAAACAATACAGGGGATTATTGGAAACACCATATATTTT
NA	TRBV28	few	TRBJ1-1	CASSLRTVRNTEAFF	TGTGCCAGCAGTTTAAGGACAGTCAGGAACACTGAAGCTTTCTTT
TRBD2	TRBV2	few	TRBJ2-3	CASLIGLAGGGADTQYF	TGTGCCAGCTTAATAGGGTTAGCGGGAGGCGGCGCAGATACGCAGTATTTT
TRBD2	TRBV5-1	few	TRBJ2-2	CASSLYIAGGRLNTGELFF	TGCGCCAGCAGCTTATACATAGCGGGGGGACGCCTGAACACCGGGGAGCTGTTTTTT
TRBD2	TRBV11-2	many	TRBJ2-1	CASSSSPGLAGDEQFF	TGTGCCAGCAGCTCGTCCCCGGGACTAGCGGGCGATGAGCAGTTCTTC
TRBD1	TRBV12-5	NA	TRBJ1-1	CASGLGRGLRTEAFF	TGTGCTAGTGGTTTGGGCAGGGGGCTTCGGACTGAAGCTTTCTTT
TRBD1	TRBV29-1	few	TRBJ1-4	CSVVGDREKLFF	TGCAGCGTTGTGGGGGACAGAGAAAAACTGTTTTTT
NA	TRBV7-2	many	TRBJ2-7	CASSLRQAEQYF	TGTGCCAGCAGCTTGAGGCAAGCAGAGCAGTACTTC
TRBD2	TRBV3-1	NA	TRBJ2-5	CASSRTSVPQVTQYF	TGTGCCAGCAGCCGGACTAGCGTTCCCCAGGTGACCCAGTACTTC
TRBD2	TRBV29-1	many	TRBJ2-5	CSVRTSGRGETQYF	TGCAGCGTCCGGACTAGCGGGAGGGGAGAGACCCAGTACTTC
NA	TRBV7-8	many	TRBJ2-2	CASSLVFGPNTGELFF	TGTGCCAGCAGCTTAGTATTTGGACCCAACACCGGGGAGCTGTTTTTT
NA	TRBV9	few	TRBJ2-2	CASRAGARNTGELFF	TGTGCCAGCAGGGCGGGGGCACGGAACACCGGGGAGCTGTTTTTT
NA	TRBV7-9	many	TRBJ1-1	CASSPRGGSNTEAFF	TGTGCCAGCAGCCCGAGGGGAGGCTCTAACACTGAAGCTTTCTTT
TRBD1	TRBV11-2	NA	TRBJ2-7	CASSLDQGTGAYEQYF	TGTGCCAGCAGCTTAGATCAAGGGACAGGGGCCTACGAGCAGTACTTC
NA	TRBV5-1	many	TRBJ2-7	CASSPSGGAPPREQYF	TGCGCCAGCAGCCCCTCGGGGGGCGCCCCACCGAGGGAGCAGTACTTC
NA	TRBV20-1	many	TRBJ1-1	CSARDQGVANTEAFF	TGCAGTGCTAGAGACCAGGGTGTCGCGAACACTGAAGCTTTCTTT
NA	TRBV11-2	many	TRBJ1-4	CASSPQAGTNEKLFF	TGTGCCAGCAGCCCACAGGCAGGAACCAATGAAAAACTGTTTTTT
NA	TRBV12-3/TRBV12-4	few	TRBJ2-7	CASSFDRYYEQYF	TGTGCCAGCAGTTTCGACAGGTACTACGAGCAGTACTTC
NA	TRBV3-1	few	TRBJ2-1	CASSQDRVSSFEQFF	TGTGCCAGCAGCCAAGACAGGGTCAGCTCTTTCGAGCAGTTCTTC
NA	TRBV6-5	NA	TRBJ2-5	CASRRGETQYF	TGTGCCAGCAGGCGGGGAGAGACCCAGTACTTC
TRBD2	TRBV5-6	NA	TRBJ2-1	CASSLSAGGQFF	TGTGCCAGCAGCTTGTCGGCGGGAGGACAGTTCTTC
NA	TRBV20-1	many	TRBJ2-6	CSANVRAQGGSGANVLTF	TGCAGTGCTAACGTTCGGGCCCAAGGTGGGTCTGGGGCCAACGTCCTGACTTTC
NA	TRBV12-3/TRBV12-4	NA	TRBJ1-1	CASSLSGRNTEAFF	TGTGCCAGCAGTTTGTCAGGCAGGAACACTGAAGCTTTCTTT
TRBD1	TRBV28	medium-sized	TRBJ2-7	CAHLPGQGVNEQYF	TGTGCACACCTACCGGGACAGGGGGTGAACGAGCAGTACTTC
NA	TRBV5-8	many	TRBJ2-5	CASSRNEGVVETQYF	TGTGCCAGCAGCCGGAACGAAGGGGTAGTGGAGACCCAGTACTTC
NA	TRBV7-2	many	TRBJ2-1	CASTQTGLHYNEQFF	TGTGCCAGCACCCAAACGGGACTCCATTACAATGAGCAGTTCTTC
NA	TRBV24-1	NA	TRBJ2-7	CATSDSGLTAYEQYF	TGTGCCACCAGTGATTCCGGACTCACCGCATACGAGCAGTACTTC
NA	TRBV5-1	few	TRBJ2-7	CASSLDVTRIYEQYF	TGCGCCAGCAGCTTGGACGTGACAAGAATCTACGAGCAGTACTTC
TRBD2	TRBV2	many	TRBJ2-6	CASSVAGGPGANVLTF	TGTGCCAGCAGTGTCGCGGGAGGGCCTGGGGCCAACGTCCTGACTTTC
NA	TRBV7-2	NA	TRBJ2-3	CASSLVGRRADTQYF	TGTGCCAGCAGCTTAGTGGGCAGGAGGGCAGATACGCAGTATTTT
NA	TRBV29-1	many	TRBJ2-1	CSLRDLGVNNEQFF	TGCAGCCTACGGGACCTCGGAGTAAACAATGAGCAGTTCTTC
NA	TRBV19	few	TRBJ2-2	CASRLRLVGELFF	TGTGCCAGTCGCCTGCGTCTAGTCGGGGAGCTGTTTTTT